This T cell receptor (beta chain) was documented in a study of T cell responses to AZD1222 COVID-19 vaccine. The data were produced by immunoSEQ multiplex PCR, yet TCRdb's version contains in-frame clones alone and is incomplete. The sample consists of about 150,000 clones, about 90% of them appearing once. The CDR3 length is 15 residues. Losses at the gene ends were 3 bases for V and 4 bases for J; bases not matched to a gene: 9. Germline V gives CDR1 KGHSH, CDR2 LQKENI. The gene calls are TRBV18 and TRBJ2-7; 7 bases are a match to TRBD2. This specimen consisted of peripheral blood, obtained on day 0 of AZD1222 vaccination. The clonotype originates from an adult in good health. CDR3 loop: CASSPSGAGNYEQYF. Written as DNA, the CDR3 is TGTGCCAGCTCACCCTCGGGAGCGGGAAATTACGAGCAGTACTTC.